The clone carrying this TCR beta chain has at least ten counts. This CDR3 is 14 amino acids long. CDR1 is SQVTM, CDR2 ANQGSEA, per germline. V gave up 6 bases and J gave up 3 bases, with 14 bases separating them. This sample was included in a study of blood T cells in healthy people across ages. With a J-beta primer mix and a sample-barcoded 5' primer, a second PCR ran about 7 to 12 cycles. One entry per CDR3 protein, called by TCRdb with MiXCR from the 5' RACE reads. The sample holds fewer than 2 million distinct CDR3 sequences; roughly 43% are singletons and the top ten take under 25%. This TCR was recovered from a human donor in good health. Sequenced sample: blood. This chain joins TRBV29-1 and TRBJ1-4; D not certain. The CDR3: CSVRLSGANEKLFF. CDR3 DNA: TGCAGCGTCCGACTATCCGGGGCTAATGAAAAACTGTTTTTT.